This is a list of T cell receptor beta chains from one sample in a study of PD-1 blockade in classical Hodgkin lymphoma. Produced via immunoSEQ multiplex PCR; TCRdb's table is partial and in-frame only. The sample carries tens of thousands of clones, approximately 80% recorded once. The material sequenced was peripheral blood mononuclear cells (PBMCs), taken before the fourth cycle of nivolumab. The receptor source for this set is a human donor with classical Hodgkin lymphoma. Each CDR3 is given with its conserved first and last residue. The D gene is left open where the match is weak. The size entry is marked missing in some rows and otherwise reads once, few, many or a size class.

j_gene	len	v_gene	d_gene	abundance	CDR3aa	CDR3nt
TRBJ2-5	13	TRBV5-1	.	.	CASSLYPEETQYF	TGCGCCAGCAGCTTGTATCCAGAAGAGACCCAGTACTTC
TRBJ2-3	15	TRBV5-6	TRBD1	few	CASSPWDRRTDTQYF	TGTGCCAGCAGCCCTTGGGACAGGCGCACAGATACGCAGTATTTT
TRBJ1-1	11	TRBV20-1	TRBD1	.	CSVPKTGMAFF	TGCAGTGTTCCCAAGACAGGGATGGCTTTCTTT
TRBJ2-3	11	TRBV29-1	.	.	CSGQGVDTQYF	TGCAGCGGTCAGGGAGTGGATACGCAGTATTTT
TRBJ1-6	18	TRBV5-8	TRBD1	.	CASPQGQGVPSYNSPLHF	TGTGCCAGCCCCCAGGGACAGGGGGTCCCCTCCTATAATTCACCCCTCCACTTT
TRBJ1-3	14	TRBV13	TRBD1	.	CASSYDREVDTIYF	TGTGCCAGCAGTTATGACAGGGAAGTTGACACCATATATTTT
TRBJ1-6	13	TRBV15	.	.	CATSSARGSPLHF	TGTGCCACCAGCAGCGCCAGGGGCTCACCCCTCCACTTT
TRBJ2-7	14	TRBV19	TRBD1	.	CASSLTGGIHEQYF	TGTGCCAGTAGTTTGACAGGGGGAATCCACGAGCAGTACTTC
TRBJ2-7	16	TRBV5-5	.	.	CASSLRGGSGSYEQYF	TGTGCCAGCAGTCTTAGGGGGGGCTCGGGCTCCTACGAGCAGTACTTC
TRBJ2-5	19	TRBV27	TRBD2	.	CASSPPRGTSGRARETQYF	TGTGCCAGCAGTCCCCCTCGAGGGACTAGCGGGAGGGCCCGGGAGACCCAGTACTTC
TRBJ2-1	10	TRBV29-1	.	.	CSVDYNEQFF	TGCAGCGTTGATTACAATGAGCAGTTCTTC
TRBJ2-3	16	TRBV7-2	.	few	CASSPGPRDITDTQYF	TGTGCCAGCAGCCCCGGACCCCGAGACATCACAGATACGCAGTATTTT
TRBJ1-5	17	TRBV6-1	.	few	CASSESQGWLRNQPQHF	TGTGCCAGCAGTGAATCCCAGGGATGGTTGCGCAATCAGCCCCAGCATTTT
TRBJ1-1	13	TRBV29-1	TRBD1	medium-sized	CSVPGTGTTEAFF	TGCAGCGTCCCCGGGACAGGGACCACTGAAGCTTTCTTT
TRBJ2-3	14	TRBV12-5	.	.	CASSLGGDTDTQYF	TGTGCTAGTTCCCTAGGGGGGGACACAGATACGCAGTATTTT
TRBJ2-7	15	TRBV12-1	.	.	CASSFDMGYRYEQYF	TGTGCCAGCAGCTTTGATATGGGGTACCGATACGAGCAGTACTTC
TRBJ1-1	19	TRBV19	TRBD1	.	CASSIVSRDRGFLNTEAFF	TGTGCCAGTAGTATAGTATCCCGGGACAGGGGGTTCCTGAACACTGAAGCTTTCTTT
TRBJ2-7	13	TRBV18	.	.	CASSPPMAYEQYF	TGTGCCAGCTCACCACCCATGGCCTACGAGCAGTACTTC
TRBJ2-1	15	TRBV11-2	TRBD2	.	CASSLDLLAGGEQFF	TGTGCCAGCAGCTTAGATCTCCTAGCGGGAGGTGAGCAGTTCTTC
TRBJ1-1	16	TRBV4-2	TRBD1	.	CASSQGVTGQVDEAFF	TGTGCCAGCAGCCAAGGGGTAACGGGACAGGTAGATGAAGCTTTCTTT
TRBJ1-5	14	TRBV4-2	.	.	CASRLIGGDQPQHF	TGTGCCAGCAGACTGATAGGGGGGGATCAGCCCCAGCATTTT
TRBJ2-1	14	TRBV18	.	.	CASSPPGIRNEQFF	TGTGCCAGCTCACCACCGGGTATACGAAATGAGCAGTTCTTC
TRBJ1-4	14	TRBV25-1	.	few	CASSDGGRYEKLFF	TGTGCCAGCAGTGACGGGGGGCGTTATGAAAAACTGTTTTTT
TRBJ2-5	15	TRBV5-4	.	.	CASSKKDGFQETQYF	TGTGCCAGCAGCAAGAAAGACGGATTCCAAGAGACCCAGTACTTC
TRBJ1-3	17	TRBV9	TRBD1	.	CASSVRQGAIAGNTIYF	TGTGCCAGCAGCGTTAGACAGGGGGCGATTGCCGGAAACACCATATATTTT
TRBJ2-7	14	TRBV5-1	TRBD1	.	CASSPQGVDYEQYF	TGCGCCAGCAGCCCTCAGGGGGTCGACTACGAGCAGTACTTC
TRBJ1-4	14	TRBV30	.	.	CAWSPSNLREKLFF	TGTGCCTGGAGTCCCAGCAACCTCCGAGAAAAACTGTTTTTT
TRBJ1-2	13	TRBV30	.	.	CAWFRLTLSGYTF	TGTGCCTGGTTTCGTTTGACCCTGAGTGGCTACACCTTC
TRBJ2-2	14	TRBV29-1	.	.	CSVEGAAGTGELFF	TGCAGCGTGGAAGGCGCGGCCGGCACCGGGGAGCTGTTTTTT
TRBJ2-5	15	TRBV28	TRBD1	.	CASSSGRGRVETQYF	TGTGCCAGCAGTTCGGGCAGGGGGCGTGTAGAGACCCAGTACTTC
TRBJ2-1	12	TRBV6-6	.	.	CASSYDYNEQFF	TGTGCCAGCAGTTACGACTACAATGAGCAGTTCTTC
TRBJ1-1	14	TRBV28	.	.	CASSIRQGRSEAFF	TGTGCCAGCAGTATACGTCAGGGGAGATCTGAAGCTTTCTTT
TRBJ1-3	13	TRBV9	.	.	CASSVGRGNTIYF	TGTGCCAGCAGCGTAGGGCGAGGAAACACCATATATTTT
TRBJ2-5	17	TRBV7-8	TRBD2	.	CASSLTGTSGGMETQYF	TGTGCCAGCAGCTTAACCGGGACTAGCGGGGGGATGGAGACCCAGTACTTC
TRBJ2-3	16	TRBV5-1	TRBD2	.	CASSSSAGGSTDTQYF	TGCGCCAGCAGCTCCTCAGCGGGGGGCAGCACAGATACGCAGTATTTT
TRBJ1-1	16	TRBV5-1	TRBD1	.	CASSPNTGTGGTEAFF	TGCGCCAGCAGCCCCAATACCGGGACAGGGGGCACTGAAGCTTTCTTT
TRBJ2-7	11	TRBV6-1	TRBD1	.	CVSQQGSEQYF	TGTGTTAGCCAACAGGGGTCCGAGCAGTACTTC
TRBJ1-2	13	TRBV7-2	TRBD1	.	CASSSGQNYGYTF	TGTGCCAGCAGCTCGGGACAGAACTATGGCTACACCTTC
TRBJ2-7	13	TRBV6-5	TRBD1	.	CASTGTGGYEQYF	TGTGCCAGCACAGGGACAGGGGGCTACGAGCAGTACTTC
TRBJ2-2	15	TRBV7-9	.	.	CASRRTTGNTGELFF	TGTGCCAGCAGACGTACCACAGGGAACACCGGGGAGCTGTTTTTT
TRBJ1-5	13	TRBV30	TRBD1	.	CAWTGQGGQPQHF	TGTGCCTGGACGGGACAGGGAGGTCAGCCCCAGCATTTT
TRBJ1-3	16	TRBV28	TRBD1	.	CASSYRDRGAGNTIYF	TGTGCCAGCAGTTACCGGGACAGGGGTGCTGGAAACACCATATATTTT
TRBJ2-3	15	TRBV6-5	.	.	CASRLGVTSTDTQYF	TGTGCCAGCAGACTCGGAGTGACTAGCACAGATACGCAGTATTTT
TRBJ1-5	16	TRBV6-6	TRBD1	.	CASKERGQGSNQPQHF	TGTGCCAGCAAGGAGAGAGGACAGGGAAGCAATCAGCCCCAGCATTTT
TRBJ1-5	13	TRBV29-1	.	.	CSARDNYNQPQHF	TGCAGCGCTCGGGACAACTACAATCAGCCCCAGCATTTT
TRBJ2-5	16	TRBV21-1	.	once	CASSKAQQPYQETQYF	TGTGCCAGCAGCAAAGCGCAACAGCCGTATCAAGAGACCCAGTACTTC
TRBJ2-7	15	TRBV5-8	TRBD1	.	CASSFTGTGGYEQYF	TGTGCCAGCAGCTTCACCGGGACAGGGGGGTACGAGCAGTACTTC
TRBJ1-1	12	TRBV5-1	.	.	CASSQGGTEAFF	TGCGCCAGCAGCCAGGGTGGCACTGAAGCTTTCTTT